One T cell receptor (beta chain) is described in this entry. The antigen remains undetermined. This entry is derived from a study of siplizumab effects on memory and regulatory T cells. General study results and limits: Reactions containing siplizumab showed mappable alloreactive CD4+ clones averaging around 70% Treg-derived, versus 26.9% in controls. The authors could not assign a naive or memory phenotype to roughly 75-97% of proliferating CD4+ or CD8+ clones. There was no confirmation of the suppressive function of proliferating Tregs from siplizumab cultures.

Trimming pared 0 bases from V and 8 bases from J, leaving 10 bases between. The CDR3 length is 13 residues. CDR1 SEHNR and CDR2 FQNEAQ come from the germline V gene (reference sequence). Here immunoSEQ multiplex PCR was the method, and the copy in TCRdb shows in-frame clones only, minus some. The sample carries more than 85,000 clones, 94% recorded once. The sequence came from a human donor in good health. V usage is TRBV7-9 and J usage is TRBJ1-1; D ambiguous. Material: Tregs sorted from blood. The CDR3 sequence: CASSLAAPAEAFF. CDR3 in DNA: TGTGCCAGCAGCTTAGCGGCCCCGGCCGAAGCTTTCTTT.